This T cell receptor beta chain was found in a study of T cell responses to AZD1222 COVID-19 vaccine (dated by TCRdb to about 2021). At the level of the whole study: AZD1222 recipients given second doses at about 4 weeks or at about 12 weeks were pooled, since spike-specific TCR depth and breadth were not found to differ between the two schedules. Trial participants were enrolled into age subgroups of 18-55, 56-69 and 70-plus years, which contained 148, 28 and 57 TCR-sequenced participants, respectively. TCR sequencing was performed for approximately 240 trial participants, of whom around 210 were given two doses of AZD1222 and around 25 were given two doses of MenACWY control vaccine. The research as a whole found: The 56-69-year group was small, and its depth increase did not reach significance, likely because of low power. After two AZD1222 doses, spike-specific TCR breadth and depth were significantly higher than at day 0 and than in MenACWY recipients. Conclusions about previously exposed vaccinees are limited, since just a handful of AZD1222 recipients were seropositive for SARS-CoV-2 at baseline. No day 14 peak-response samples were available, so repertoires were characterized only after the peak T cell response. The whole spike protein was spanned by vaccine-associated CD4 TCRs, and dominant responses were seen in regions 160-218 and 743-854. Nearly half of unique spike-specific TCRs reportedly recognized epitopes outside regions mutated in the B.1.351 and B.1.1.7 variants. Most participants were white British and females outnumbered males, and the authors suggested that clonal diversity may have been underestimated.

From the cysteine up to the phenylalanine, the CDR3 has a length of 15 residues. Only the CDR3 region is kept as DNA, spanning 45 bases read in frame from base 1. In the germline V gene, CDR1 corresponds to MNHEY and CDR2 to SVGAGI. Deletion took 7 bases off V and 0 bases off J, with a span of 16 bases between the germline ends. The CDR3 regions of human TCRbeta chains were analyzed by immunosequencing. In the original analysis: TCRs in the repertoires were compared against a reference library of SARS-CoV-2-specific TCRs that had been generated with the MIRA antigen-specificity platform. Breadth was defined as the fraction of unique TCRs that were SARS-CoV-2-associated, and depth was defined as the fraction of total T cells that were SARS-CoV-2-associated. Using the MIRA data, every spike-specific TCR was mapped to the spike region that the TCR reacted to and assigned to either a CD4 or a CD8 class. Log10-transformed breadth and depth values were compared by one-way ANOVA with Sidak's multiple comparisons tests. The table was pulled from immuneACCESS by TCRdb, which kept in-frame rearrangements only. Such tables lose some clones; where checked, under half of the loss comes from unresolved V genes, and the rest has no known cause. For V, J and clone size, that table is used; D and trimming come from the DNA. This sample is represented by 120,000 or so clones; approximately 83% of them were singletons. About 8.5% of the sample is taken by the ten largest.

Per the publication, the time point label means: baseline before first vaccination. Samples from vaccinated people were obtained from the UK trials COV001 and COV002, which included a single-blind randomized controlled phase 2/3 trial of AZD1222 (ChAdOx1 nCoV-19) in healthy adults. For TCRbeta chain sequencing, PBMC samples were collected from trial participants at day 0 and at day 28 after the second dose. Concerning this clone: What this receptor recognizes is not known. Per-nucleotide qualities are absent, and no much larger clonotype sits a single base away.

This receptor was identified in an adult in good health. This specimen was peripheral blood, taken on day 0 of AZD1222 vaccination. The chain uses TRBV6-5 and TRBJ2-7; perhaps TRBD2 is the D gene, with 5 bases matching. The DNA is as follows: TGTGCCAGCAAAAACTCAGCGGAGAGCTCCTACGAGCAGTACTTC. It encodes CASKNSAESSYEQYF.